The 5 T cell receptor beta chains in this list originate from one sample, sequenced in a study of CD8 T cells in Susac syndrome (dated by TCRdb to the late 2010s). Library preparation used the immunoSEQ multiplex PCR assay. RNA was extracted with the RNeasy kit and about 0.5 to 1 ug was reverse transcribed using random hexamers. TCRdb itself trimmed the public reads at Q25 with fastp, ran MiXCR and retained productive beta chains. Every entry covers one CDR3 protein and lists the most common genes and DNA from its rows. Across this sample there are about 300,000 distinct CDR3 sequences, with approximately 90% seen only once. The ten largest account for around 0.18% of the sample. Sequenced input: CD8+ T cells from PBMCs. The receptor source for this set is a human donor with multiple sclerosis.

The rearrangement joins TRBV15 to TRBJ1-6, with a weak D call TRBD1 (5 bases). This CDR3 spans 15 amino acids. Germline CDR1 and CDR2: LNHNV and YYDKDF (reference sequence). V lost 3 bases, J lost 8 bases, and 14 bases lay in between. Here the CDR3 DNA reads TGTGCCACCAGCAGGAGACAGCTAGATGATTCACCCCTCCACTTT. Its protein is CATSRRQLDDSPLHF.

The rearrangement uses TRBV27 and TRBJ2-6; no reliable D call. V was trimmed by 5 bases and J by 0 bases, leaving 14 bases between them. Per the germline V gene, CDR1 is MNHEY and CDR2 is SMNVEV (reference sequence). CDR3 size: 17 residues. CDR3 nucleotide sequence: TGTGCCAGCAGTGCCGACATTTGGGTCTCTGGGGCCAACGTCCTGACTTTC. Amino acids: CASSADIWVSGANVLTF.

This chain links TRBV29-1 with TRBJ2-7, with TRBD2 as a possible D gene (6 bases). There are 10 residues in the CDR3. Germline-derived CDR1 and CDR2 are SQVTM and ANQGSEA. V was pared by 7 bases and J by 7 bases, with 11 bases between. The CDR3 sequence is CSATGTEQYF. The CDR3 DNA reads TGCAGCGCCACCGGGACTGAGCAGTACTTC.

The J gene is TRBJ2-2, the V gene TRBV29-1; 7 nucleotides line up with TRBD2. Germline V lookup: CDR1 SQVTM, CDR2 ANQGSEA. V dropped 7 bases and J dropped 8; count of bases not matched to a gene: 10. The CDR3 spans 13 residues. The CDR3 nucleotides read TGCAGCGCCGCCATCGGGGGAGGGGGGGAGCTGTTTTTT. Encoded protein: CSAAIGGGGELFF.

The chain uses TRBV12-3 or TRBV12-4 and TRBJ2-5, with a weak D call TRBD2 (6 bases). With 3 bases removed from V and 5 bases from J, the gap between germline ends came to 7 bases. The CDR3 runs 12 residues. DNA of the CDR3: TGTGCCAGCAGTTTGGAGGGGGAGACCCAGTACTTC. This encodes CASSLEGETQYF.